This T cell receptor (beta chain) was recovered during a study of blood T cell repertoires in COVID-19 (TCRdb year 2020). With respect to the entire study: Samples covering the acute and convalescent phases of COVID-19 were provided by collaborators in the United States, Italy and Spain. The prospective study material was composed of cDNA or gDNA derived from T cells, B-cell-depleted T cells, or PBMCs. Subjects who had been exposed to COVID-19, were actively infected with it, or had recovered from it provided the deeply sampled blood TCRbeta repertoires that made up the dataset. The repertoires were made available in a free public database intended to serve as a resource for research on the immune response to SARS-CoV-2. Samples were obtained from the ongoing ImmuneRACE study (first 160 participants) and from 1,254 subjects provided by 6 global collaborators. Nearly every sample came with metadata listing a de-identified subject ID, COVID-19 status, age in years and sex. Where available, HLA class I and class II types were taken from metadata supplied by the sample provider and were not determined by assay-based typing. On the study overall, not on this receptor specifically: The amount of clinical and demographic metadata varied by source and participant and was provided uncurated.

As concerns this clone: Its antigen is unknown. Within one base of it there is no much larger clone, and no base qualities were kept.

The immunoSEQ Assay, a bias-controlled multiplex PCR, was used to amplify TCRbeta CDR3 regions from genomic DNA. As for the authors' bioinformatics: The number of nucleated cells in each sample was estimated by amplification of reference gene primers within the assay. To quantify the absolute abundance of each unique TCRbeta CDR3 rearrangement, sequence reads were collapsed and filtered. For each sample, productive Simpson clonality was calculated as the square root of Simpson's diversity index across productive rearrangements. TCRdb's version of the immuneACCESS table is confined to in-frame rearrangements and falls short of the full clone set. An unresolved V gene accounts for under half of the shortfall where checked; the remainder is of unknown origin. For V, J and clone size, that table is used; D and trimming come from the DNA. This sample comprises about 50,000 clones, roughly 87% of them detected only once. The ten biggest clones cover about 16% of the sample.

CDR3 length: 15 amino acids, cysteine to phenylalanine. Only the CDR3 portion is preserved as DNA: 45 bases, with reading frame beginning at the first base. In the germline V gene, CDR1 corresponds to SNHLY and CDR2 to FYNNEI. At the junction V is shortened by 5 bases and J by 2 bases, with 12 bases in between. Whole blood was collected in K2EDTA tubes by collaborating institutions according to the institutions' own protocols. For TCRbeta analysis, collaborators shipped samples as frozen whole blood, isolated PBMCs, or DNA extracted from either of those sample types. Source material: peripheral blood. This chain joins TRBV2 to TRBJ2-2; the D segment could be TRBD1, given 6 matching bases. The TCR sequence derives from a human donor with active COVID-19. The donor label of this sample is uncertain. The DNA is as follows: TGTGCCAGCAGTCTTAGGACAGCTAACACCGGGGAGCTGTTTTTT. This codes for CASSLRTANTGELFF.